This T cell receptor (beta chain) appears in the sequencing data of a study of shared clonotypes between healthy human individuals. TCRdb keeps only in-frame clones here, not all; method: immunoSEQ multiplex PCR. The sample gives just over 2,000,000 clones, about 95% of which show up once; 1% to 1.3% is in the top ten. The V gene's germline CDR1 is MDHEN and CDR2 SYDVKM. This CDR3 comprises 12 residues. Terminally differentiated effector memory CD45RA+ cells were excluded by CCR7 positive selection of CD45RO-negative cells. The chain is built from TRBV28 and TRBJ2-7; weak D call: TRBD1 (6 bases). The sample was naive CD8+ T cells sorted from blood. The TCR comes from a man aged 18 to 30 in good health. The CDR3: CAANRERYEQYF. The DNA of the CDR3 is TGTGCAGCTAACAGGGAACGCTACGAGCAGTACTTC. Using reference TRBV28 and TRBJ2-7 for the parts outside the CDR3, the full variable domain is DVKVTQSSRYLVKRTGEKVFLECVQDMDHENMFWYRQDPGLGLRLIYFSYDVKMKEKGDIPEGYSVSREKKERFSLILESASTNQTSMYLCAANRERYEQYFGPGTRLTVT.